This TCR beta chain was found in a study of glioma-infiltrating T cells. In the study overall: Dexamethasone exposure before glioma surgery was limited to six or fewer days.

The length of the CDR3 is 19 residues. V lost 7 bases, J lost 0 bases, and 11 bases stayed unmatched. Of note for this clonotype: No antigen is known for it.

Study results and caveats: Non-neoplastic patients had below-expected tissue-blood divergence, while all gliomas exceeded expectation. Tissue and blood shared very few CDR3 sequences. A blood CDR3 motif signature was depleted in highly divergent patients.

The iRepertoire nested amplicon-rescue multiplex PCR amplified TCR alpha and beta CDR3s from RNA. Via MiXCR, TCRdb re-called the multiplex PCR reads, giving one row per CDR3 protein. This sample has 300,000 to 400,000 distinct CDR3 sequences, with roughly 41% found just once. The sequence came from a human donor with low-grade glioma or glioblastoma, undergoing nonglioma brain surgery, or in good health (not recorded which). Sample: glioma tissue, nonneoplastic brain tissue, or PBMCs (not recorded which). The V call is TRBV12-3 or TRBV12-4, the J call TRBJ2-1; 14 bases are shared with TRBD2. The chain's CDR3 is CASISGLAGGQNSYNEQFF. In DNA, the CDR3 is TGTGCCAGCATTTCCGGACTAGCGGGAGGACAAAACTCCTACAATGAGCAGTTCTTC.